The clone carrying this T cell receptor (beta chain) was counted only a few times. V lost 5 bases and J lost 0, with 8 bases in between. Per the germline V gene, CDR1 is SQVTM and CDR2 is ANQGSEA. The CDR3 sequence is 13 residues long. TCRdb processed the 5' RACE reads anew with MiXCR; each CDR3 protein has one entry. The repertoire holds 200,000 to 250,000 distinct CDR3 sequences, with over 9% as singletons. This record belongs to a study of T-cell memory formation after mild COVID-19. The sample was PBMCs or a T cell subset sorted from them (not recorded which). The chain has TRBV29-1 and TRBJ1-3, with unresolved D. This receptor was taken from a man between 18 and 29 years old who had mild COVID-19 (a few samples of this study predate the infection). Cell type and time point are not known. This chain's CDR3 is CSVPGSSGNTIYF. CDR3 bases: TGCAGCGTTCCCGGAAGCTCTGGAAACACCATATATTTT.